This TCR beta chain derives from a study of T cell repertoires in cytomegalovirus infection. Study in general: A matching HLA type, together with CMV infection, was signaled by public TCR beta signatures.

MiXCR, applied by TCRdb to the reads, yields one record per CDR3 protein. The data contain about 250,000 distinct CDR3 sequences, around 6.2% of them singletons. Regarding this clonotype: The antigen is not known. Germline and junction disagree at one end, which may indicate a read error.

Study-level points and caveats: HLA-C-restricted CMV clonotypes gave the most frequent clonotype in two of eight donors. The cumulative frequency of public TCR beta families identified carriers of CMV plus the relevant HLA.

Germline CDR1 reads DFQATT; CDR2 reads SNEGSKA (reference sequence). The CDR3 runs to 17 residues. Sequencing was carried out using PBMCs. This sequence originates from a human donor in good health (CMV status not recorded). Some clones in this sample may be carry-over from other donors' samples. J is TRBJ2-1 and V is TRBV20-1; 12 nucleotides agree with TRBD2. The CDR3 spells CSAKTSGGLVSCNEQFF. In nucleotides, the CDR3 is TGCAGTGCTAAGACTAGCGGGGGTCTGGTCTCCTGCAATGAGCAGTTCTTC.